The next 15 T cell receptor beta chains were all read from a single sample in a study of OX40 agonist ivuxolimab in advanced cancers. Profiled with immunoSEQ multiplex PCR; TCRdb holds only in-frame clones, not every one. Among about 83,000 clones listed, roughly 91% were seen once. The sample consisted of CD4+ or CD8+ T cells sorted from blood, taken in a trial of the OX40 agonist ivuxolimab. Receptor source: an adult with an advanced solid tumor such as melanoma, head and neck, liver or kidney cancer.

The chain combines TRBV6-1 with TRBJ1-2; the D is unclear. Germline CDR1 is MNHNS and CDR2 is SASEGT. The CDR3 contains 14 residues. V was pared by 6 bases and J by 4 bases, with 15 bases between. The CDR3 is CASSEEGTSYGYTF. DNA of the CDR3: TGTGCCAGCAGCGAGGAAGGAACCTCCTATGGCTACACCTTC.

The rearrangement joins TRBV19 to TRBJ1-1; D perhaps matches TRBD1 (5 bases). The V end was cut by 5 bases, the J end by 0 bases, with 19 bases between. Per the germline V gene, CDR1 is LNHDA and CDR2 is SQIVND (reference sequence). The CDR3 length is 17 residues. As DNA, the CDR3 is TGTGCCAGTAGTTCGGGACGTCCGTCCCTAATGAACACTGAAGCTTTCTTT. This codes for CASSSGRPSLMNTEAFF.

This chain connects TRBV19 to TRBJ2-7; D assignment may be TRBD1 or TRBD2 (5 bases each). Per the germline V gene, CDR1 is LNHDA and CDR2 is SQIVND (reference sequence). There are 13 residues in the CDR3. The germline V and J ends were trimmed by 2 bases and 5 bases, with 10 bases remaining between them. The CDR3 DNA follows: TGTGCCAGTAGTATATGGGACGGAGACGAGCAGTACTTC. Translating it yields CASSIWDGDEQYF.

The chain couples TRBV15 to TRBJ2-1; 10 nucleotides match TRBD1. The V and J ends lost 2 bases and 7 bases, in that order; junction bases with no gene match: 5. Germline CDR1 and CDR2: LNHNV and YYDKDF (reference sequence). The CDR3 loop spans 15 amino acids. Here the CDR3 reads CATSRPGQGTNEQFF. CDR3 nucleotide sequence: TGTGCCACCAGCAGACCGGGACAGGGGACGAATGAGCAGTTCTTC.

The V and J genes are TRBV18 and TRBJ1-1, with D uncertain. Germline lookup yields CDR1 KGHSH and CDR2 LQKENI. This CDR3 contains 15 residues. Trimming cost V 1 base and J 0 bases, with 9 bases left between them. In DNA, the CDR3 is TGTGCCAGCTCACCACAGGGTACAATGAACACTGAAGCTTTCTTT. Its protein product is CASSPQGTMNTEAFF.

The genes are TRBV9 and TRBJ2-7, with 8 nucleotides matching TRBD2. The CDR3 consists of 15 residues. V dropped 0 bases and J dropped 1; count of bases not matched to a gene: 3. Germline V gives CDR1 SGDLS, CDR2 YYNGEE. This CDR3 reads CASSVESGRSYEQYF. DNA for the CDR3: TGTGCCAGCAGCGTAGAGAGCGGGAGATCCTACGAGCAGTACTTC.

The chain joins TRBV2 to TRBJ2-1, with D unclear. Germline V gene data show CDR1 as SNHLY and CDR2 as FYNNEI. This CDR3 is 14 amino acids long. V lost 0 bases, J lost 9 bases, and 12 bases lay in between. This CDR3 reads CASSEAGTIAEQFF. The DNA of the CDR3 is TGTGCCAGCAGTGAAGCAGGTACTATAGCTGAGCAGTTCTTC.

This chain uses TRBV18 with TRBJ1-6; 7 nucleotides line up with TRBD1. The ends lost 0 bases at V and 0 bases at J; junction bases unmatched: 2. CDR1 KGHSH and CDR2 LQKENI come from the germline V gene. The CDR3 covers 17 residues. CDR3 sequence: CASSPPTGSSYNSPLHF. CDR3 DNA sequence: TGTGCCAGCTCACCACCGACAGGGAGCTCCTATAATTCACCCCTCCACTTT.

The chain combines TRBV28 with TRBJ2-7; TRBD1 aligns across 8 bases. V lost 8 bases, J lost 2 bases, and 5 bases stayed unmatched. The CDR3 contains 13 residues. The germline V gene encodes CDR1 MDHEN and CDR2 SYDVKM. The CDR3 coding sequence is TGTGCCAGCGAGGACAGGGCTACCTACGAGCAGTACTTC. It translates to CASEDRATYEQYF.

Written as DNA, the CDR3 is TGTGCCAGCAGTATTTATGGGGGTGAGACCCAGTACTTC. This gives the protein CASSIYGGETQYF. The J gene is TRBJ2-5, the V gene TRBV2; TRBD1 or TRBD2 may be the D gene (5 bases each). V lost 5 bases to trimming and J lost 5 bases, with 12 bases between them. The CDR3 has 13 residues. CDR1 is SNHLY, CDR2 FYNNEI, per germline.

This chain connects TRBV11-2 to TRBJ2-3; D is ambiguous. Germline V gives CDR1 SGHAT, CDR2 FQNNGV. V lost 0 bases and J lost 8, with 18 bases in between. This CDR3 has 16 residues. CDR3 in DNA: TGTGCCAGCAGCTTAGATCGACTTGCTAAGATAGGTACGCAGTATTTT. Its translation: CASSLDRLAKIGTQYF.

CDR3 in DNA: TGTGCCAGCAGCTTGGCCGTAGGAAACTCTGGGGCCAACGTCCTGACTTTC. It encodes CASSLAVGNSGANVLTF. V usage is TRBV5-5 and J usage is TRBJ2-6; D not certain. This CDR3 region has 17 residues. Germline values: CDR1 SGHKS, CDR2 YYEKEE (reference sequence). V lost 0 bases, J lost 0 bases, and 10 bases lay in between.

The V and J genes are TRBV29-1 and TRBJ2-7, with 9 positions matching TRBD1. CDR1 is SQVTM, CDR2 ANQGSEA, per germline. V lost 4 bases to trimming and J lost 1 base; unmatched junction nucleotides: 2. There are 13 residues in the CDR3. This CDR3 is CSVGGTGSYEQYF. The CDR3 DNA follows: TGCAGCGTTGGTGGGACAGGGTCCTACGAGCAGTACTTC.

This clone was seen a handful of times. The gene calls are TRBV28 and TRBJ2-7; a possible D gene is TRBD1 (5 bases). Per the germline V gene, CDR1 is MDHEN and CDR2 is SYDVKM. Trimming took off 6 bases at V and 2 bases at J, with 8 bases between the two ends. The CDR3 sequence is 12 residues long. CDR3 in amino acids: CASSRQTYEQYF. CDR3 coding DNA: TGTGCCAGCAGCCGACAGACCTACGAGCAGTACTTC.

The chain couples TRBV5-4 to TRBJ1-1; 11 bases match TRBD1. Germline V gene sequence: CDR1 SGHNT, CDR2 YYREEE (reference sequence). V was pared by 3 bases and J by 7 bases, with 8 bases of the junction left unmatched. This CDR3 spans 15 amino acids. CDR3 region: CASSWTGGLEVEAFF. In DNA form, the CDR3 reads TGTGCCAGCAGCTGGACAGGGGGCTTAGAAGTTGAAGCTTTCTTT.